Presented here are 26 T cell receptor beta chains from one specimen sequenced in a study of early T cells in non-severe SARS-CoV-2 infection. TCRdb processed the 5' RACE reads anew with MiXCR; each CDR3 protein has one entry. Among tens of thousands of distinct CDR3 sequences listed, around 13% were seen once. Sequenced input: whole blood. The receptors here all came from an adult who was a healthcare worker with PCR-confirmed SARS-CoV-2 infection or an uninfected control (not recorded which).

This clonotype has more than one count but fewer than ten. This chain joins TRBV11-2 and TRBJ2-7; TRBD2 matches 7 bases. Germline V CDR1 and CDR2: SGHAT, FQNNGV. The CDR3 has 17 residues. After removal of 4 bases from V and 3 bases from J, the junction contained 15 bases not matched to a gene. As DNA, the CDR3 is TGTGCCAGCAGCTCGCCCGGAGGCGGGAGAATTGACTACGAGCAGTACTTC. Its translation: CASSSPGGGRIDYEQYF. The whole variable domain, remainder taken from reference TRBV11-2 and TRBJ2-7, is EAGVAQSPRYKIIEKRQSVAFWCNPISGHATLYWYQQILGQGPKLLIQFQNNGVVDDSQLPKDRFSAERLKGVDSTLKIQPAKLEDSAVYLCASSSPGGGRIDYEQYFGPGTRLTVT.

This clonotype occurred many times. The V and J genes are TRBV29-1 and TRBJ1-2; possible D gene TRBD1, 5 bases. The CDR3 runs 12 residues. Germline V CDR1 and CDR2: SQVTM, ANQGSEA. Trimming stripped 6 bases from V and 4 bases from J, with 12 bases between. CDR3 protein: CSVSQGGYGYTF. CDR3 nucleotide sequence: TGCAGCGTCTCGCAGGGAGGCTATGGCTACACCTTC.

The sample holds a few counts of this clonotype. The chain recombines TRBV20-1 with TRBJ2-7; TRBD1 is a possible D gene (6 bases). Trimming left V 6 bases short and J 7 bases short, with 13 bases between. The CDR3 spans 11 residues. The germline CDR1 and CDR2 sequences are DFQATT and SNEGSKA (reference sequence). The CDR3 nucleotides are TGCAGTGCAAGACAGGTGAAAGAGCAGTACTTC. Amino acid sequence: CSARQVKEQYF.

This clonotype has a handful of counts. The CDR3 is CASSFPGQMNTEAFF. The CDR3 bases are TGTGCCAGCAGCTTCCCGGGACAAATGAACACTGAAGCTTTCTTT. The chain recombines TRBV5-6 with TRBJ1-1, with TRBD1 as a possible D gene (6 bases). The length of the CDR3 is 15 residues. Germline-derived CDR1 and CDR2 are SGHDT and YYEEEE. The V end lost 2 bases, the J end lost 0 bases, and 11 bases lay between the germline ends.

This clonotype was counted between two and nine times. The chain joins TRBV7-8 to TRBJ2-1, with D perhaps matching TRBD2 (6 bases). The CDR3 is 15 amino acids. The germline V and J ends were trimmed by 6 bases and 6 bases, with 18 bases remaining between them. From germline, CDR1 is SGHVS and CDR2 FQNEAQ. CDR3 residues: CASSITGVKGNEQFF. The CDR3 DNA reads TGTGCCAGCAGTATTACGGGGGTTAAGGGCAATGAGCAGTTCTTC.

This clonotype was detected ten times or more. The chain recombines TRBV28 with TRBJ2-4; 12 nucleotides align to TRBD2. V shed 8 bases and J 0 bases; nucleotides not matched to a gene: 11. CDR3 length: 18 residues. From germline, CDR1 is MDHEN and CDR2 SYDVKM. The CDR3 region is CASARTSGIGVAKNIQYF. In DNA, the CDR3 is TGTGCCAGCGCTCGGACTAGCGGGATAGGGGTAGCCAAAAACATTCAGTACTTC.

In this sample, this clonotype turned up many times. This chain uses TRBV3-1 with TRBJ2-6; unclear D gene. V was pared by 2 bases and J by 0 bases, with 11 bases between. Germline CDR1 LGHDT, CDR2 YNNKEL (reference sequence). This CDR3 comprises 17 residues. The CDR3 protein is CASSQSGRPSGANVLTF. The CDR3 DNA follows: TGTGCCAGCAGCCAATCCGGACGTCCCTCTGGGGCCAACGTCCTGACTTTC.

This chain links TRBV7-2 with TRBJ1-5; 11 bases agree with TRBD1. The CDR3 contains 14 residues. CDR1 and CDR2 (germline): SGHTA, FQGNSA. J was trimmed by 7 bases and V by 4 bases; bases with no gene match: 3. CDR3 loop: CASSSDRGQQPQHF. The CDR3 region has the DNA TGTGCCAGCAGCTCGGACAGGGGGCAACAGCCCCAGCATTTT.

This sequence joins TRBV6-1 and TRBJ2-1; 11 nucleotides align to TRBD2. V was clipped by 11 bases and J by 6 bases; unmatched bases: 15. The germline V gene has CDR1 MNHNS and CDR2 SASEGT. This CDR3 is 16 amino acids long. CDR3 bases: TGTGCCGTAAACAAGAACCAACTAGCGGGAGTCAATGAGCAGTTCTTC. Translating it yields CAVNKNQLAGVNEQFF.

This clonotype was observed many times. CDR3 sequence reads: CAISADRGLANTGELFF. The CDR3 DNA reads as TGTGCCATCAGTGCTGACAGGGGGCTGGCGAACACCGGGGAGCTGTTTTTT. V gene TRBV10-3 combines with J gene TRBJ2-2; 10 nucleotides align to TRBD1. Germline loops: CDR1 ENHRY, CDR2 SYGVKD. The CDR3 extends over 17 amino acids. The junction had 5 bases not matched to a gene; V was cut back by 4 bases and J by 0 bases.

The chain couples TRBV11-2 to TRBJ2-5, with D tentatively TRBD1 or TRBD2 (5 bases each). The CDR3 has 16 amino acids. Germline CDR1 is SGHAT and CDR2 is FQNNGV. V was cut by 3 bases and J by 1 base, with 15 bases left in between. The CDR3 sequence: CASSFSPGTLQETQYF. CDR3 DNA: TGTGCCAGCAGCTTTAGTCCCGGGACCCTCCAAGAGACCCAGTACTTC. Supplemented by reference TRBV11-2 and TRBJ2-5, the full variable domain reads EAGVAQSPRYKIIEKRQSVAFWCNPISGHATLYWYQQILGQGPKLLIQFQNNGVVDDSQLPKDRFSAERLKGVDSTLKIQPAKLEDSAVYLCASSFSPGTLQETQYFGPGTRLLVL.

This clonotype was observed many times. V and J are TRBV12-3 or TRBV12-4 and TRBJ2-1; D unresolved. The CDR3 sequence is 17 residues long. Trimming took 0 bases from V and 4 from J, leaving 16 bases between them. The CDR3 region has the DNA TGTGCCAGCAGTTTAGCTCGCAGCTCCCTGGTTTACAATGAGCAGTTCTTC. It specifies CASSLARSSLVYNEQFF.

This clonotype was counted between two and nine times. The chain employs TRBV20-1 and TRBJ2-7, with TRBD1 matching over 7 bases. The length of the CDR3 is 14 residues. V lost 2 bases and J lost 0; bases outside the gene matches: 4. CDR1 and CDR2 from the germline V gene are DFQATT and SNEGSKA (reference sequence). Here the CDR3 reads CSARSGQNSYEQYF. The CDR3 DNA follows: TGCAGTGCTAGATCGGGACAGAACTCCTACGAGCAGTACTTC.

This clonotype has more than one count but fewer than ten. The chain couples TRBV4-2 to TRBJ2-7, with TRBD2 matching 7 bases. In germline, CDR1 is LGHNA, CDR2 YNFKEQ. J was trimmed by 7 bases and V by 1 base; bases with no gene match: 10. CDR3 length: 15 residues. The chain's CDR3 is CASSQGREALWEQYF. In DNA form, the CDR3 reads TGTGCCAGCAGCCAAGGTCGGGAGGCCCTTTGGGAGCAGTACTTC.

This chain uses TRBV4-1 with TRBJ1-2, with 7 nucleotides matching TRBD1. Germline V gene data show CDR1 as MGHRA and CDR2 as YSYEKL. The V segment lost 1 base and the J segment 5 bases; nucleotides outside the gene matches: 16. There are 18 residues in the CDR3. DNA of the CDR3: TGCGCCAGCAGCCAAGTTTGGTCCGAACCGGGACAGAGATATGGCTACACCTTC. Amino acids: CASSQVWSEPGQRYGYTF.

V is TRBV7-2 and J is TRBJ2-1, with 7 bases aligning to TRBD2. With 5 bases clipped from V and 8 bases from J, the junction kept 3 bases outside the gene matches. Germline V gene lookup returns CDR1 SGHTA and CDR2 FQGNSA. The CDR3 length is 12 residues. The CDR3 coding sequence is TGTGCCAGCAGCAATAGCGGGTATGAGCAGTTCTTC. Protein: CASSNSGYEQFF. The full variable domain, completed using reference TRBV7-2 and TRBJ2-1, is GAGVSQSPSNKVTEKGKDVELRCDPISGHTALYWYRQSLGQGLEFLIYFQGNSAPDKSGLPSDRFSAERTGGSVSTLTIQRTQQEDSAVYLCASSNSGYEQFFGPGTRLTVL.

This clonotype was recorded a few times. CDR3 sequence: CASSLLAGYEQYF. The CDR3 DNA reads TGTGCCAGCAGCTTGCTAGCCGGTTACGAGCAGTACTTC. The chain carries TRBV7-9 and TRBJ2-7; D may be TRBD2 (5 bases). The germline V gene has CDR1 SEHNR and CDR2 FQNEAQ (reference sequence). CDR3 length: 13 residues. V was cut by 3 bases and J by 4 bases, with 10 bases left in between.

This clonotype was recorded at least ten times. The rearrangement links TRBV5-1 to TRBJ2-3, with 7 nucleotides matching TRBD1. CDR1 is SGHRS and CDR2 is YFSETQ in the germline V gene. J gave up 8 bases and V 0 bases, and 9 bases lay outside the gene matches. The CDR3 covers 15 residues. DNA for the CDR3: TGCGCCAGCAGCTTGGACGGACAGGAGAAGGGTACGCAGTATTTT. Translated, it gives CASSLDGQEKGTQYF.

Here the CDR3 reads CSVGGGNQPQHF. In nucleotides, the CDR3 is TGCAGCGTTGGAGGCGGCAATCAGCCCCAGCATTTT. The genes are TRBV29-1 and TRBJ1-5; D is ambiguous. Germline CDR1 is SQVTM and CDR2 is ANQGSEA. The ends were cut back, 4 bases at V and 2 bases at J, with 6 bases in the middle. The CDR3 contains 12 residues.

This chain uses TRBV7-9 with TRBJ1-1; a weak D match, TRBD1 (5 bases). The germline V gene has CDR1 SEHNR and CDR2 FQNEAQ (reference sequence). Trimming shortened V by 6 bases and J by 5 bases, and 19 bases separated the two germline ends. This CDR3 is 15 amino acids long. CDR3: CASRAGTAGGTEAFF. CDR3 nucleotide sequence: TGTGCCAGCAGGGCCGGGACCGCCGGCGGGACTGAAGCTTTCTTT.

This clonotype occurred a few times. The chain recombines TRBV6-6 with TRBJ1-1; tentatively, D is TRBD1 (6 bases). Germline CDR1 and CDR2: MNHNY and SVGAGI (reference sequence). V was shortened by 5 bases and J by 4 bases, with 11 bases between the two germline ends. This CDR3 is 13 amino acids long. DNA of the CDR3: TGTGCCAGCAGTGGAGGGGGTCTCACTGAAGCTTTCTTT. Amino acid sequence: CASSGGGLTEAFF.

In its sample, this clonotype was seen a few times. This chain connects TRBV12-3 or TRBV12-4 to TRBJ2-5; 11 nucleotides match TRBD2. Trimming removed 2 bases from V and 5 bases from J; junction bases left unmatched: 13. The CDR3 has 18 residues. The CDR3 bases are TGTGCCAGCAGTTTATTCCTAGCGGGGGGCCGCCCCCAGGAGACCCAGTACTTC. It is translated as CASSLFLAGGRPQETQYF.

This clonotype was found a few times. The CDR3 DNA reads as TGTGCCAGCAGCTTACCATGGGCGAACACCGGGGAGCTGTTTTTT. It codes for CASSLPWANTGELFF. This sequence joins TRBV7-8 and TRBJ2-2, with unresolved D. Germline loops: CDR1 SGHVS, CDR2 FQNEAQ. V was clipped by 2 bases and J by 0 bases, with 7 bases between them. This CDR3 comprises 15 residues.

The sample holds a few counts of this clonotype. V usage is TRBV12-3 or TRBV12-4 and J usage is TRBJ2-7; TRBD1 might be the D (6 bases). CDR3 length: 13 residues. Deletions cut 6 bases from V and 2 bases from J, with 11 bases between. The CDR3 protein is CASSERTAYEQYF. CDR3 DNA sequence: TGTGCCAGCAGCGAACGGACAGCCTACGAGCAGTACTTC.

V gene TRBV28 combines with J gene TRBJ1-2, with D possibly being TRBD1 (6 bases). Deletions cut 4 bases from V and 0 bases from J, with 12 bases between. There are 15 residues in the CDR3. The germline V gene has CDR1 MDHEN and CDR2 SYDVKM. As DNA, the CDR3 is TGTGCCAGCAGTTCCGGGACAAGGGCTAACTATGGCTACACCTTC. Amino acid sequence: CASSSGTRANYGYTF.

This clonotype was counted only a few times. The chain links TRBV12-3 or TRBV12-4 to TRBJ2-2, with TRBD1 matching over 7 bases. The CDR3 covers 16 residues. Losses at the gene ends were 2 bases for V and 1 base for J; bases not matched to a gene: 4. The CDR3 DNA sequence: TGTGCCAGCAGTTTACCCGGGACAGTGAACACCGGGGAGCTGTTTTTT. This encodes CASSLPGTVNTGELFF.